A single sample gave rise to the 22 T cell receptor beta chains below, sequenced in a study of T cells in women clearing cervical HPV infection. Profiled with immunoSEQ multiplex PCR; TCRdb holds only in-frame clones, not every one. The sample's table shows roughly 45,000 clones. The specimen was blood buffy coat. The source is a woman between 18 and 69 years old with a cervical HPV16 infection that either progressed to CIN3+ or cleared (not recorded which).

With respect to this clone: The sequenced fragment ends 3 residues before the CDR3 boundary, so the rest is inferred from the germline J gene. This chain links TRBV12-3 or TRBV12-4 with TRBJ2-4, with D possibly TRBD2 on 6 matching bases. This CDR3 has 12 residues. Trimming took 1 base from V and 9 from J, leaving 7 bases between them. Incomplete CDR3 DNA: TGTGCCAGCAGTTTAGGGGGGGTCATT. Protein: CASSLGGVI. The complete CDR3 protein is CASSLGGVIQYF.

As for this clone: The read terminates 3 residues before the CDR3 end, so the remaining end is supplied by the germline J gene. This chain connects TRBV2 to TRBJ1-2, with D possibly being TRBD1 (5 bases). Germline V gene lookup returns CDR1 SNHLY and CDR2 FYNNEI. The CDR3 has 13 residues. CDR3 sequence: CASSPGGSGGYTF. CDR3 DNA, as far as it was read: TGTGCCAGCAGCCCGGGGGGGTCGGGGGGC. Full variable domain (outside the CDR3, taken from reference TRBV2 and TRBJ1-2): EPEVTQTPSHQVTQMGQEVILRCVPISNHLYFYWYRQILGQKVEFLVSFYNNEISEKSEIFDDQFSVERPDGSNFTLKIRSTKLEDSAMYFCASSPGGSGGYTFGSGTRLTVV.

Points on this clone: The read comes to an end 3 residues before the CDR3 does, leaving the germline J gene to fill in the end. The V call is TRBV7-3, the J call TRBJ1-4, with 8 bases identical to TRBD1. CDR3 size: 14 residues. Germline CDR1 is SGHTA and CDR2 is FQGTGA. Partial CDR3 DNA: TGTGCCAGCAGCTGGACAGGGTTTAATTCACCA. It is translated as CASSWTGFNSP. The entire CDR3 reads CASSWTGFNSPLFF.

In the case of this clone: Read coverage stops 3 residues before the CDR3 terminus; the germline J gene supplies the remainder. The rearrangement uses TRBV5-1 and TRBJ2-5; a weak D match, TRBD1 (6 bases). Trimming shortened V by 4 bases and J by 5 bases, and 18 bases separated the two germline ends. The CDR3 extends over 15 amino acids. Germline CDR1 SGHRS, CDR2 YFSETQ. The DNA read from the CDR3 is TGCGCCAGCAGCCCCCTTACAGGGATACGGGAGACC. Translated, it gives CASSPLTGIRET. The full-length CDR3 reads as CASSPLTGIRETQYF.

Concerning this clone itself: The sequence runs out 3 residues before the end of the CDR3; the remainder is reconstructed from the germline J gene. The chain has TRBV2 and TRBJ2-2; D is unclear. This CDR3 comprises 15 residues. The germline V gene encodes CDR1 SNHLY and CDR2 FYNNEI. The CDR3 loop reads CASSRNRATNEKLFF. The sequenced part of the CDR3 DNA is TGTGCCAGCAGTCGTAACCGCGCAACTAATGAAAAG.

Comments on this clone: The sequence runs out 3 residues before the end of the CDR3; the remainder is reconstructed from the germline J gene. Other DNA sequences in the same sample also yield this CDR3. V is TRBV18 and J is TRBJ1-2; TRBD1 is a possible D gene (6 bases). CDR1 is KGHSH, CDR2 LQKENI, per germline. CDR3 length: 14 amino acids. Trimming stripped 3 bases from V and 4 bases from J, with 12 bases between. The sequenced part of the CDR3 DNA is TGTGCCAGCTCACCGGACAGTAATACCTATGGC. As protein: CASSPDSNTYG. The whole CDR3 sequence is CASSPDSNTYGYTF.

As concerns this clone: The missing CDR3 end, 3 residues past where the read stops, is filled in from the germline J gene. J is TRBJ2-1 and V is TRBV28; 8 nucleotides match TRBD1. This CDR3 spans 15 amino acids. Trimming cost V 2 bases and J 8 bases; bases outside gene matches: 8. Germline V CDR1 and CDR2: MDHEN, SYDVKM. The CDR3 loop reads CASSLGQGALDEQFF. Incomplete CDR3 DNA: TGTGCCAGCAGTTTAGGCCAGGGGGCGCTGGATGAG.

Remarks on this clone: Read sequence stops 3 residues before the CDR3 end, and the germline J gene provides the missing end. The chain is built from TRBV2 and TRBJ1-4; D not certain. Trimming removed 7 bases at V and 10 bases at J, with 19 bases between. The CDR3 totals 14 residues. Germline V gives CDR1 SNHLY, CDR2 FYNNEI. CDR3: CASNPHISEGKLFF. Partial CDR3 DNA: TGTGCCAGCAACCCCCATATTTCGGAGGGAAAA.

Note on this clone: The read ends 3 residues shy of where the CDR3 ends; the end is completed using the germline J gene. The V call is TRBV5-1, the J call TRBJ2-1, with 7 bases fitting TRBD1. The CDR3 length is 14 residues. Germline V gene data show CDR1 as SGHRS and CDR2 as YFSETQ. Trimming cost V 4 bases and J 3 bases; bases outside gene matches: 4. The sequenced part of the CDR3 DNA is TGCGCCAGCAGCCTCGACAGGGACTACAATGAG. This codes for CASSLDRDYNE. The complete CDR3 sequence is CASSLDRDYNEQFF.

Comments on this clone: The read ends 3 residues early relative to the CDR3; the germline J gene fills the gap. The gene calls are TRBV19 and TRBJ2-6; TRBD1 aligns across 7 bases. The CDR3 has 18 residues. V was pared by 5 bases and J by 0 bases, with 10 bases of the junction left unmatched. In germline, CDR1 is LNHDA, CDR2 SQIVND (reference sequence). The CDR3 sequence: CASSQTGPTFSGANVLTF. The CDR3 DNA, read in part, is TGTGCCAGTAGTCAGACAGGGCCTACCTTCTCTGGGGCCAACGTC.

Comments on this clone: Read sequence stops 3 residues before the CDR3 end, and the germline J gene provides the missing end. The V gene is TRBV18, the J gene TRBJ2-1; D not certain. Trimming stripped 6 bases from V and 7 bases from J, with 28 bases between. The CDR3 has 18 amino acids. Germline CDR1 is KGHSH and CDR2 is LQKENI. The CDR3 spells CASSLTRSSPTLGNEQFF. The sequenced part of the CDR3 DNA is TGTGCCAGCTCGCTTACAAGGAGCAGCCCCACGCTCGGGAATGAG. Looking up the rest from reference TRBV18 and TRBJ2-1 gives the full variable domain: NAGVMQNPRHLVRRRGQEARLRCSPMKGHSHVYWYRQLPEEGLKFMVYLQKENIIDESGMPKERFSAEFPKEGPSILRIQQVVRGDSAAYFCASSLTRSSPTLGNEQFFGPGTRLTVL.

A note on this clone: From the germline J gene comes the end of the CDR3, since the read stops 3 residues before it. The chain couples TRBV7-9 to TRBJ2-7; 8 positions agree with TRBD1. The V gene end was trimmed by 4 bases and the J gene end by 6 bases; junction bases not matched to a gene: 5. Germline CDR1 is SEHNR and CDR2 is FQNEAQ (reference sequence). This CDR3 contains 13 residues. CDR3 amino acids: CASSYGQGFEQYF. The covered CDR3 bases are TGTGCCAGCAGCTACGGACAGGGCTTCGAG.

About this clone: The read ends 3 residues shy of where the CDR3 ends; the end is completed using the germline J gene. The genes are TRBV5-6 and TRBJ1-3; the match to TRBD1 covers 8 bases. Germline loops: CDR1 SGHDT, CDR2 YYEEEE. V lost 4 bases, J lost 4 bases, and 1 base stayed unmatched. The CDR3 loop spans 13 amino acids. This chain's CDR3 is CASSRTGGNTIYF. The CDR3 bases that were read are TGTGCCAGCAGCCGGACAGGGGGAAACACC.

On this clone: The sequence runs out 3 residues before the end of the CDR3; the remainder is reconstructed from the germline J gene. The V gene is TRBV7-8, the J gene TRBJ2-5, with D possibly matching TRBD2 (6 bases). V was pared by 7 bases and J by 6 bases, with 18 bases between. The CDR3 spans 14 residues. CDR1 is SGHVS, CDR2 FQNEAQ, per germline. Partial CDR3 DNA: TGTGCCAGCATTCAGACCGGGGGTCAAAAGACC. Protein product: CASIQTGGQKT. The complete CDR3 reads CASIQTGGQKTQYF.

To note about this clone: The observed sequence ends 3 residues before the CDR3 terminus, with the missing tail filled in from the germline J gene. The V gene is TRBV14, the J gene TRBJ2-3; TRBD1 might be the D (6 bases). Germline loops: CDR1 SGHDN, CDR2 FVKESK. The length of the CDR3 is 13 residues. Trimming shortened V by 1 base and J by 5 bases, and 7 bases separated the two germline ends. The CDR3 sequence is CASSQVRGDTQYF. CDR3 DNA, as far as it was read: TGTGCCAGCAGCCAAGTCAGGGGAGATACG.

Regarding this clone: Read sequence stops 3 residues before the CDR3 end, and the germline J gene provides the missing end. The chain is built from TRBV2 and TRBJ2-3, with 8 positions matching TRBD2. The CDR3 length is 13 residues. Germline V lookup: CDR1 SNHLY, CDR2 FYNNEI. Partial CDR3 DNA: TGTGCCAGCAGTCGGGGGGGACAAGAGACG. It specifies CASSRGGQET. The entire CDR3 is CASSRGGQETQYF. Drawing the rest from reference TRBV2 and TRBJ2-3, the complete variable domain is EPEVTQTPSHQVTQMGQEVILRCVPISNHLYFYWYRQILGQKVEFLVSFYNNEISEKSEIFDDQFSVERPDGSNFTLKIRSTKLEDSAMYFCASSRGGQETQYFGPGTRLTVL.

The CDR3 spells CASSTRDRGGYEQYF. The part of the CDR3 DNA that was read is TGTGCCAGCAGCACGCGGGACAGGGGTGGTTACGAG. The chain couples TRBV7-9 to TRBJ2-7, with TRBD1 matching over 10 bases. The read terminates 3 residues before the CDR3 end, so the remaining end is supplied by the germline J gene. V lost 5 bases to trimming and J lost 4 bases; unmatched junction nucleotides: 8. In germline, CDR1 is SEHNR, CDR2 FQNEAQ (reference sequence). The CDR3 is made up of 15 amino acids. The whole variable domain, remainder taken from reference TRBV7-9 and TRBJ2-7, is DTGVSQNPRHKITKRGQNVTFRCDPISEHNRLYWYRQTLGQGPEFLTYFQNEAQLEKSRLLSDRFSAERPKGSFSTLEIQRTEQGDSAMYLCASSTRDRGGYEQYFGPGTRLTVT.

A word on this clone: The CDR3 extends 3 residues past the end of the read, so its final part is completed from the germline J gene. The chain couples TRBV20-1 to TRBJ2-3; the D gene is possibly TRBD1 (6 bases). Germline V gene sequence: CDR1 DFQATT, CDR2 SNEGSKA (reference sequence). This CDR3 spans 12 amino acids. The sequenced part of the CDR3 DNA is TGCAGTGCTAACAGGGTGGGGGAGACG. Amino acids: CSANRVGET. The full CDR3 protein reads CSANRVGETQYF.

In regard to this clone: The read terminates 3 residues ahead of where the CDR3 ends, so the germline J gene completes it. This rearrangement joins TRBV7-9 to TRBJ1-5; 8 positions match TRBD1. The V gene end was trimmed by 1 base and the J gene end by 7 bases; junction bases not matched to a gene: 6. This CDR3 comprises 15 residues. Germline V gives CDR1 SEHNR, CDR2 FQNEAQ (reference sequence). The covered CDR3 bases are TGTGCCAGCAGCTTAGGGACAGGGTGGCAGCAGCCC. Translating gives CASSLGTGWQQP. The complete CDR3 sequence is CASSLGTGWQQPQHF.

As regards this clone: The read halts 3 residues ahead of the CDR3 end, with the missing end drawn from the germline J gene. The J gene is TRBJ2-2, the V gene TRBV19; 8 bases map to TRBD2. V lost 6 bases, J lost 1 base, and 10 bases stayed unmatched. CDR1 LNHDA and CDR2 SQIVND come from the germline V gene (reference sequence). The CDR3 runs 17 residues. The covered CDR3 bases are TGTGCCAGTAGCCTCGACAGCGGGGGCTTGAACACCGGGGAG. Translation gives CASSLDSGGLNTGE. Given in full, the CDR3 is CASSLDSGGLNTGELFF.

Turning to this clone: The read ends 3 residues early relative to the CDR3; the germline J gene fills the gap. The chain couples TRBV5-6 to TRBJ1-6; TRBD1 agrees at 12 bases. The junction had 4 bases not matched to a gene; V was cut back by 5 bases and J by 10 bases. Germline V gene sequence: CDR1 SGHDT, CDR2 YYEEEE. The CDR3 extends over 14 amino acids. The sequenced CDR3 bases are TGTGCCAGCAGGGTGGGACAGGGGGCATCACCC. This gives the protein CASRVGQGASP. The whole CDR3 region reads CASRVGQGASPLHF.

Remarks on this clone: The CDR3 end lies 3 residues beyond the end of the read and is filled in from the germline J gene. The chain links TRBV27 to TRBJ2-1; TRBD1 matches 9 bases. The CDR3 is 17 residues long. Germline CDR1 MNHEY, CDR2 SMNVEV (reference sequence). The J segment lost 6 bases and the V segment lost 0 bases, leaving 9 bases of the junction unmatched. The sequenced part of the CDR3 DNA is TGTGCCAGCAGTTTATCGTTACGGGACAGGGTGAGCAATGAG. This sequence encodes CASSLSLRDRVSNE. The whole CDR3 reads CASSLSLRDRVSNEQFF.